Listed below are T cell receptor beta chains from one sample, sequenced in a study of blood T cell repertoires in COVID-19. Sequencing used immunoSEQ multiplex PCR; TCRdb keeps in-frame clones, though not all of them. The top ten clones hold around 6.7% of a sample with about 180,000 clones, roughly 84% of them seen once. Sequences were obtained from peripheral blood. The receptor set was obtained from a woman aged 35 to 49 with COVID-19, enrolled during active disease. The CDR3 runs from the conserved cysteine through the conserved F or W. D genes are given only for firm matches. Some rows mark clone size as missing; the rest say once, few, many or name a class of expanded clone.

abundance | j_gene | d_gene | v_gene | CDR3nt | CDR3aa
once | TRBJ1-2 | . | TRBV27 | TGTGCCAGCAGTTTATCTTGGCTGACAGGACCTGGCTACACCTTC | CASSLSWLTGPGYTF
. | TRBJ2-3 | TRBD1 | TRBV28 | TGTGCCAGCAGTTCTACCGGGACAGGGTTAATGGTTACGCAGTATTTT | CASSSTGTGLMVTQYF
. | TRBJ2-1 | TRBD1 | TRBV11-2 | TGTGCCAGCAGCCTAATGACAGGGAATGAGCAGTTCTTC | CASSLMTGNEQFF
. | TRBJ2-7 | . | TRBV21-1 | TGTGCCAGCAGCAAATCCCTTTGCCCGGGACAGGAGGAATACGAGCAGTACTTC | CASSKSLCPGQEEYEQYF
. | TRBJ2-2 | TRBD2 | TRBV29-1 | TGCAGCGCTATGACTAGCGGGGGTCCCACCGGGGAGCTGTTTTTT | CSAMTSGGPTGELFF
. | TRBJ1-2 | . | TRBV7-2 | TGTGCCAGCAGCTTAGCCACAGCCGTTACAGGGGGCTACACCTTC | CASSLATAVTGGYTF
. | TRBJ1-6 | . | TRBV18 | TGTGCCAGCTCACCTCAAAATTCACCCCTCCACTTT | CASSPQNSPLHF
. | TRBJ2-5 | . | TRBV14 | TGTGCCAGCAGCCTCGGGACTTCGCAGAGAGGGACCCAGTACTTC | CASSLGTSQRGTQYF
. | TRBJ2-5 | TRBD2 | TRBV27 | TGTGCCAGCAGTTTCAGCCGTAGCGGGGAGACCCAGTACTTC | CASSFSRSGETQYF
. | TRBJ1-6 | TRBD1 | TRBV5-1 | TGCGCCAGCAGCTTGACAGGGGGTGATTCACCCCTCCACTTT | CASSLTGGDSPLHF
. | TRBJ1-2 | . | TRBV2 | TGTGCCAGCAGTGATGTAGCATCCTACTATGGCTACACCTTC | CASSDVASYYGYTF
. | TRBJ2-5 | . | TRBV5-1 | TGCGCCAGCAGCTTGGCCGTGGGAGGTGAGACCCAGTACTTC | CASSLAVGGETQYF
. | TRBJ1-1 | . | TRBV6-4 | TGTGCCAGCAGACAAGGACAGGAAGCTTTCTTT | CASRQGQEAFF
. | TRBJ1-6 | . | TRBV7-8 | TGTGCCAGCAGCTTAAGTCCAGGGCATAATTCACCCCTCCACTTT | CASSLSPGHNSPLHF
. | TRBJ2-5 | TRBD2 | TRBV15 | TGTGCCACCAGCGACTTTAGCGGGGGGGAGACCCAGTACTTC | CATSDFSGGETQYF
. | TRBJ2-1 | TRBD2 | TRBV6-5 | TGTGCCAGCAGGGGGGAGGGCCGCAATGAGCAGTTCTTC | CASRGEGRNEQFF
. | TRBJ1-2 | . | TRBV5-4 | TGTGCCAGCAGCTTGGCCAGGGGAAACTATGGCTACACCTTC | CASSLARGNYGYTF